The 14 T cell receptor beta chains in this list originate from one sample, sequenced in a study of tumor-infiltrating lymphocytes in primary liver carcinoma. The researchers produced TCR beta cDNA from 400 to 650 ng total RNA with a constant-region primer. Slightly modified ARM-PCR served as the procedure for the TCR beta libraries. These libraries came from three rounds of nested multiplex PCR. For 10 cycles apiece, the opening two PCR rounds ran with TRBV1-TRBV30 forward primers and a C-beta reverse primer. TCRdb re-analysed the multiplex PCR reads in MiXCR, keeping a single row per CDR3 protein. The sample contains 200,000 or so distinct CDR3 sequences, less than 70% of which appear only once. The researchers obtained blood RNA from unsorted whole blood and also extracted germline DNA. Sequencing was carried out using peripheral blood. These receptor sequences come from a woman aged 60-70 years with primary liver carcinoma and hepatitis B virus infection.

The rearrangement uses TRBV24-1 and TRBJ2-1, with 9 bases aligning to TRBD2. With 2 bases clipped from V and 9 bases from J, the junction kept 7 bases outside the gene matches. The CDR3 has 15 amino acids. From germline, CDR1 is KGHDR and CDR2 SFDVKD. The chain's CDR3 is CATSDSGTSSREQFF. In DNA form, the CDR3 reads TGTGCCACCAGTGATTCGGGGACTAGCAGTCGTGAGCAGTTCTTC.

This clonotype was recorded at least ten times. The genes are TRBV4-1 and TRBJ2-7; 7 positions match TRBD2. The CDR3 covers 16 residues. The ends lost 4 bases at V and 0 bases at J; junction bases unmatched: 9. Germline V gene sequence: CDR1 MGHRA, CDR2 YSYEKL. In DNA form, the CDR3 reads TGCGCCAGCAGCCCAAGGTACGGGACTAACTCCTACGAGCAGTACTTC. Its translation: CASSPRYGTNSYEQYF.

As for this clonotype: An end of the junction differs from the germline gene, which may be a read error. The chain has TRBV11-1 and TRBJ2-6; possibly TRBD2 for D (5 bases). The germline V gene has CDR1 SGHAT and CDR2 FQDESV (reference sequence). CDR3 length equals 16 residues. The CDR3 nucleotides are TGTGCCAGCAGCTTCACGGCGGACTCTGAGGCCAACATCCTGACTTTC. This translates into CASSFTADSEANILTF. Together with reference TRBV11-1 and TRBJ2-6, the CDR3 gives the full variable domain: EAEVAQSPRYKITEKSQAVAFWCDPISGHATLYWYRQILGQGPELLVQFQDESVVDDSQLPKDRFSAERLKGVDSTLKIQPAELGDSAMYLCASSFTADSEANILTFGAGSRLTVL.

A remark on this clonotype: This may come from a read error, since a much larger clone is one base off. The rearrangement links TRBV11-1 to TRBJ1-1, with D perhaps TRBD1 (5 bases). This CDR3 has 16 amino acids. The germline V gene has CDR1 SGHAT and CDR2 FQDESV (reference sequence). The CDR3 here is CASGPREKGMNTGAFF. DNA of the CDR3: TGTGCCAGCGGCCCCAGGGAGAAGGGGATGAACACTGGAGCTTTCTTT.

The chain has TRBV28 and TRBJ1-1; maybe TRBD1 (5 bases). V lost 8 bases and J lost 1, with 17 bases in between. The CDR3 totals 15 residues. Germline CDR1 MDHEN, CDR2 SYDVKM. The CDR3 coding sequence is TGTGCCAGCTCGAGGGGCGTCCCATGGAACACTGAAGCTTTCTTT. Protein product: CASSRGVPWNTEAFF.

Many counts were recorded for this clonotype. The chain has TRBV12-3 or TRBV12-4 and TRBJ2-2, with 8 bases matching TRBD2. The CDR3 is 16 residues long. V shed 1 base, J shed 8 bases, and the junction held 9 bases outside the gene matches. CDR3 nucleotides: TGTGCCAGCAGTTTAGGCGCTAGCGGGTTCTTAGGGGAGCTGTTTTTT. This sequence encodes CASSLGASGFLGELFF.

This chain joins TRBV14 and TRBJ2-7, with 9 bases fitting TRBD1. The V segment lost 3 bases and the J segment 2 bases; nucleotides outside the gene matches: 5. Germline CDR1 is SGHDN and CDR2 is FVKESK. This CDR3 spans 15 amino acids. The CDR3 loop reads CASSHGDRDPYEQYF. CDR3 in DNA: TGTGCCAGCAGCCATGGGGACAGGGACCCCTACGAGCAGTACTTC. The entire variable domain, with the rest obtained from reference TRBV14 and TRBJ2-7, is as follows: EAGVTQFPSHSVIEKGQTVTLRCDPISGHDNLYWYRRVMGKEIKFLLHFVKESKQDESGMPNNRFLAERTGGTYSTLKVQPAELEDSGVYFCASSHGDRDPYEQYFGPGTRLTVT.

The chain has TRBV12-3 or TRBV12-4 and TRBJ2-4; D might be TRBD2 (6 bases). This CDR3 has 18 amino acids. Trimming stripped 3 bases from V and 0 bases from J, with 18 bases between. For the CDR3, the DNA is TGTGCCAGCAGTTTCGGGACTTGCGGGATCTTAGCCAAAAACATTCAGTACTTC. It specifies CASSFGTCGILAKNIQYF.

This clonotype was counted ten times or more. The chain links TRBV5-6 to TRBJ2-3, with 7 bases lining up with TRBD2. Germline loops: CDR1 SGHDT, CDR2 YYEEEE. The CDR3 length is 13 residues. After removal of 7 bases from V and 3 bases from J, the junction contained 5 bases not matched to a gene. This CDR3 reads CASSRGSTDTQYF. DNA of the CDR3: TGTGCCAGCTCCCGCGGGAGTACAGATACGCAGTATTTT.

The sample holds many counts of this clonotype. The J gene is TRBJ2-3, the V gene TRBV29-1, with no clear D. Trimming left V 4 bases short and J 5 bases short, with 4 bases between. The CDR3 runs to 10 residues. Germline CDR1 and CDR2: SQVTM and ANQGSEA. CDR3 DNA: TGCAGCGTTGTTCTAGATACGCAGTATTTT. Translating gives CSVVLDTQYF.

This clonotype was recorded at least ten times. V is TRBV4-1 and J is TRBJ1-4; D unresolved. This CDR3 contains 18 residues. Germline V lookup: CDR1 MGHRA, CDR2 YSYEKL. With 1 base removed from V and 9 bases from J, the gap between germline ends came to 24 bases. The CDR3 DNA is TGCGCCAGCAGCCAAGGCCACTTCCAACAAGATTCGGTCCAAAAACTGTTTTTT. The encoded protein is CASSQGHFQQDSVQKLFF.

Notes on this clonotype: This sequence may be a read error, since a much larger clone differs from it by one base. The J gene is TRBJ1-1, the V gene TRBV6-1; D possibly corresponds to TRBD1 (6 bases). This CDR3 region has 14 residues. The V gene lost 6 bases and the J gene lost 1 base, with 12 bases spanning the gap. Germline CDR1 MNHNS, CDR2 SASEGT. For the CDR3, the DNA is TGTGCCAGCAGCCCGGGACAAACGAACACTGAAGCTTTCTTT. Translation gives CASSPGQTNTEAFF.

Concerning this clonotype itself: A read error may be the cause here, since a much bigger clone is one base away. V and J are TRBV12-3 or TRBV12-4 and TRBJ2-6; D is uncertain. This CDR3 comprises 17 residues. Deletions cut 5 bases from V and 0 bases from J, with 14 bases between. The CDR3 sequence is CASSPSRAYSGANVLTF. The CDR3 DNA reads as TGTGCCAGCAGTCCTTCCCGGGCCTACTCTGGGGCCAACGTCCTGACTTTC.

The chain is built from TRBV11-2 and TRBJ2-7, with D unresolved. V shed 5 bases and J shed 6 bases, with 17 bases lying between them. The CDR3 has 14 amino acids. The germline V gene has CDR1 SGHAT and CDR2 FQNNGV. As DNA, the CDR3 is TGTGCCAGCAGCCCGATAGACTTTGATTTCGAGCAGTACTTC. Protein: CASSPIDFDFEQYF.